The 20 T cell receptor beta chains reported below all come from one sample, sequenced in a study of T-cell memory formation after mild COVID-19. TCRdb re-called the 5' RACE reads through MiXCR, storing one row per CDR3 protein. The sample yields approximately 260,000 distinct CDR3 sequences, about a sixth seen once. Sequencing was done on a sample of PBMCs or a T cell subset sorted from them (not recorded which). Every receptor here comes from a man younger than 35 who had mild COVID-19 (a few samples of this study predate the infection). Cell type and time point are not known.

The table lists this clonotype with a few counts. The chain uses TRBV9 and TRBJ1-1; weak D call: TRBD1 (6 bases). V was clipped by 3 bases and J by 4 bases, with 16 bases between them. The CDR3 has 15 residues. Germline assignment: CDR1 SGDLS and CDR2 YYNGEE. The CDR3 nucleotides are TGTGCCAGCAGCGCTGCCGGGGGGGCCTCCACTGAAGCTTTCTTT. Protein sequence: CASSAAGGASTEAFF.

The J gene is TRBJ2-1, the V gene TRBV5-5; D is tentatively TRBD1 or TRBD2 (5 bases each). The ends were cut back, 4 bases at V and 1 base at J, with 12 bases in the middle. Germline CDR1 SGHKS, CDR2 YYEKEE (reference sequence). The CDR3 runs to 15 residues. This CDR3 reads CASSADWGSYNEQFF. In nucleotides, the CDR3 is TGTGCCAGCAGCGCGGACTGGGGGTCCTACAATGAGCAGTTCTTC.

The table lists this clonotype with a few counts. The genes are TRBV29-1 and TRBJ2-5; 7 bases fit TRBD1. Looked up from germline, CDR1 is SQVTM and CDR2 is ANQGSEA. The CDR3 runs 15 residues. The V segment lost 0 bases and the J segment 1 base; nucleotides outside the gene matches: 5. CDR3 nucleotide sequence: TGCAGCGTTGAAGATCGGGACAGACCCCAAGAGACCCAGTACTTC. This encodes CSVEDRDRPQETQYF. Together with reference TRBV29-1 and TRBJ2-5, the CDR3 gives the full variable domain: SAVISQKPSRDICQRGTSLTIQCQVDSQVTMMFWYRQQPGQSLTLIATANQGSEATYESGFVIDKFPISRPNLTFSTLTVSNMSPEDSSIYLCSVEDRDRPQETQYFGPGTRLLVL.

This clonotype was counted between two and nine times. V usage is TRBV30 and J usage is TRBJ1-5, with a possible D match to TRBD1 (5 bases). Germline values: CDR1 GTSNPN, CDR2 SVGIG (reference sequence). This CDR3 contains 12 residues. V was clipped by 1 base and J by 11 bases, with 12 bases between them. CDR3 amino acids: CAWSGNGGAQHF. CDR3 bases: TGTGCCTGGAGTGGAAACGGGGGAGCCCAGCATTTT.

Many counts were recorded for this clonotype. This rearrangement joins TRBV5-5 to TRBJ2-1, with 8 bases identical to TRBD2. The V and J ends lost 4 bases and 4 bases, in that order; junction bases with no gene match: 7. Germline CDR1 reads SGHKS; CDR2 reads YYEKEE (reference sequence). This CDR3 spans 15 amino acids. The CDR3 reads CASSPTGGGYNEQFF. The CDR3 nucleotides are TGTGCCAGCAGCCCGACCGGGGGGGGGTACAATGAGCAGTTCTTC.

This clonotype was recorded a few times. The gene calls are TRBV6-2 or TRBV6-3 and TRBJ2-7, with D unclear. Germline V gives CDR1 MNHEY, CDR2 SVGEGT. Trimming took off 0 bases at V and 4 bases at J, with 25 bases between the two ends. CDR3 size: 19 residues. In DNA form, the CDR3 reads TGTGCCAGCAGTTACTCGATGAATCCCATAGGATTATTTCGGTACGAGCAGTACGTC. It specifies CASSYSMNPIGLFRYEQYV.

As for this clonotype: An end of the junction does not agree with germline; a read error may underlie this. The chain combines TRBV20-1 with TRBJ1-4; no clear D. The CDR3 is 12 residues long. Germline CDR1 is DFQATT and CDR2 is SNEGSKA (reference sequence). The DNA for the CDR3 is TGCAGTGCTAGAGATATGGACTCCGAAAGGGTTTTT. Its translation: CSARDMDSERVF.

The V and J genes are TRBV10-3 and TRBJ2-7; tentatively, D is TRBD1 (5 bases). The length of the CDR3 is 13 residues. Trimming shortened V by 3 bases and J by 9 bases, and 15 bases separated the two germline ends. CDR1 is ENHRY, CDR2 SYGVKD, per germline. Here the CDR3 reads CAISEQEMLAQYV. Written as DNA, the CDR3 is TGTGCCATCAGTGAACAGGAGATGTTGGCGCAGTACGTC.

This clonotype was seen at least ten times. The V and J genes are TRBV7-2 and TRBJ2-1; D gene uncertain. V was pared by 1 base and J by 5 bases, with 6 bases between. This CDR3 is built from 13 residues. Looked up from germline, CDR1 is SGHTA and CDR2 is FQGNSA. The CDR3 region is CASSLGMHNEQFF. Here the CDR3 DNA reads TGTGCCAGCAGCTTAGGGATGCACAATGAGCAGTTCTTC.

This clonotype turned up a few times. V is TRBV20-1 and J is TRBJ2-7; D is possibly TRBD1 (6 bases). V was shortened by 6 bases and J by 0 bases, with 15 bases between the two germline ends. CDR1 is DFQATT and CDR2 is SNEGSKA in the germline V gene (reference sequence). The CDR3 spans 14 residues. The CDR3 DNA sequence: TGCAGTGCCCTAGGGACAACTTCCTCCTACGAGCAGTACGTC. Its translation: CSALGTTSSYEQYV.

This chain uses TRBV10-3 with TRBJ2-7; D gene uncertain. CDR1 is ENHRY, CDR2 SYGVKD, per germline. V lost 0 bases and J lost 3, with 6 bases in between. The CDR3 has 13 amino acids. As DNA, the CDR3 is TGTGCCATCAGTGAGTCGGAGCTCTACGAGCAGTACTTC. It specifies CAISESELYEQYF.

This clonotype was seen at least ten times. This chain joins TRBV3-1 and TRBJ1-1; no clear D gene. The CDR3 totals 16 residues. Germline V CDR1 and CDR2: LGHDT, YNNKEL (reference sequence). The V gene lost 1 base and the J gene lost 1 base, with 13 bases spanning the gap. The CDR3 is CASSQGFLQPNTEAFF. The CDR3 region has the DNA TGTGCCAGCAGCCAAGGATTCTTACAGCCGAACACTGAAGCTTTCTTT.

The chain couples TRBV20-1 to TRBJ2-3; 9 bases are a match to TRBD2. The germline gives CDR1 DFQATT, CDR2 SNEGSKA (reference sequence). The ends lost 4 bases at V and 6 bases at J; junction bases unmatched: 8. The CDR3 covers 14 residues. As DNA, the CDR3 is TGCAGTGCTACATTAGCGGGGGCTCAGGATACGCAGTATTTT. It encodes CSATLAGAQDTQYF.

This clonotype was seen a handful of times. The chain couples TRBV6-5 to TRBJ2-2; either TRBD1 or TRBD2 may supply D (5 bases each). Trimming stripped 2 bases from V and 5 bases from J, with 21 bases between. The CDR3 loop spans 18 amino acids. Germline V gene data show CDR1 as MNHEY and CDR2 as SVGAGI. The CDR3 coding sequence is TGTGCCAGCAGTTACGGCCCGGGACGGGCTATGGGGACCGGGGAGCTGTTTTTT. This sequence encodes CASSYGPGRAMGTGELFF.

This rearrangement joins TRBV28 to TRBJ2-3; 16 bases fit TRBD2. V shed 4 bases, J shed 0 bases, and the junction held 10 bases outside the gene matches. This CDR3 region has 20 residues. Germline-derived CDR1 and CDR2 are MDHEN and SYDVKM. The CDR3 protein is CASSYPFGTSGGASTDTQYF. DNA of the CDR3: TGTGCCAGCAGTTACCCGTTTGGGACTAGCGGGGGGGCTAGCACAGATACGCAGTATTTT. Combining the CDR3 with reference TRBV28 and TRBJ2-3 gives the whole variable domain DVKVTQSSRYLVKRTGEKVFLECVQDMDHENMFWYRQDPGLGLRLIYFSYDVKMKEKGDIPEGYSVSREKKERFSLILESASTNQTSMYLCASSYPFGTSGGASTDTQYFGPGTRLTVL.

The V and J genes are TRBV21-1 and TRBJ2-2. TRBV21-1 is classified as a pseudogene. This CDR3 comprises 14 residues. CDR3 sequence (DNA): TGTGCCCAAAGAAGTCAGCCAAACACCGGGGAGCTGTTTTTT. It is translated as CAQRSQPNTGELFF.

This clonotype was observed a few times. The rearrangement uses TRBV12-3 or TRBV12-4 and TRBJ2-5; D not certain. The CDR3 is 14 residues long. The V gene lost 2 bases and the J gene lost 7 bases, with 14 bases spanning the gap. Here the CDR3 reads CASSLFDLVGTQYF. In nucleotides, the CDR3 is TGTGCCAGCAGTTTATTCGACCTCGTCGGGACCCAGTACTTC.

The table lists this clonotype with a few counts. V gene TRBV11-2 combines with J gene TRBJ2-5; 9 bases align to TRBD2. Germline CDR1 reads SGHAT; CDR2 reads FQNNGV. This CDR3 spans 16 amino acids. The junction had 7 bases not matched to a gene; V was cut back by 3 bases and J by 2 bases. The CDR3 here is CASSLQLTSGQETQYF. DNA of the CDR3: TGTGCCAGCAGCTTGCAGCTGACTAGCGGACAAGAGACCCAGTACTTC.

This clonotype was seen many times. The gene calls are TRBV6-5 and TRBJ1-4; weak D call: TRBD1 (5 bases). Per germline, CDR1 MNHEY and CDR2 SVGAGI. The CDR3 runs to 13 residues. V was cut by 0 bases and J by 11 bases, with 10 bases left in between. The CDR3 protein is CASSYSGREKLFF. The CDR3 region has the DNA TGTGCCAGCAGTTACTCCGGCAGGGAGAAACTGTTTTTT.

This clonotype occurred a few times. The chain is built from TRBV12-3 or TRBV12-4 and TRBJ1-1, with TRBD1 identical over 8 bases. The ends lost 5 bases at V and 3 bases at J; junction bases unmatched: 8. The CDR3 spans 15 residues. The CDR3: CASSLGQGIDTEAFF. Written as DNA, the CDR3 is TGTGCCAGCAGTCTCGGACAGGGTATAGACACTGAAGCTTTCTTT.